This TCR beta chain was identified in a study of neoadjuvant anti-PD-1 for oral cavity cancer. The overall study: Before surgery, most patients got three to four biweekly 3 mg/kg nivolumab doses.

TCRdb's copy holds only in-frame clones and misses some; the assay was immunoSEQ multiplex PCR. This table holds more than 10,000 clones, over 50% found once. Germline values: CDR1 ENHRY, CDR2 SYGVKD. The CDR3 extends over 11 amino acids. With 8 bases removed from V and 4 bases from J, the gap between germline ends came to 6 bases. The sample holds a few counts of this clone. What it binds is unknown. These oral cavity squamous cell carcinomas were HPV-negative and locally advanced. Findings and limits, study-wide: TCR analyses covered only a few patients per response group.

The TCR sequence derives from a person between 35 and 79 years old with oral cavity squamous cell carcinoma. The gene calls are TRBV10-3 and TRBJ2-1; D not certain. This sample comprised PBMCs, obtained before nivolumab (anti-PD-1) treatment. This CDR3 is CAIGEYNEQFF. The CDR3 nucleotides read TGTGCCATCGGCGAATACAATGAGCAGTTCTTC.